The following is a TCR beta chain sequence with its context. Its antigen is undetermined. This entry belongs to a study of T cells in Graves' hyperthyroidism and ophthalmopathy. Study observations and caveats: The authors' 13 V-J model separated ophthalmopathy from stable hyperthyroidism.

Amplification targeted TCR beta CDR3 regions from RNA transcripts. HTBI primers were the set used in a first-round RT-PCR of the TCR CDR3. TCRdb processed the multiplex PCR reads anew with MiXCR; each CDR3 protein has one entry. Of over 250,000 distinct CDR3 sequences listed, about a sixth are singletons. V was shortened by 5 bases and J by 2 bases, with 22 bases between the two germline ends. Germline CDR1 and CDR2: SGHTA and FQGNSA. The CDR3 has 17 amino acids. Sample: blood. The receptor was isolated from a woman in her sixties or seventies with Graves' ophthalmopathy. The rearrangement joins TRBV7-2 to TRBJ2-7; D may be TRBD1 or TRBD2 (5 bases each). The CDR3 sequence: CASSQERSGTGTYEQYF. The CDR3 bases are TGTGCCAGCAGCCAAGAGCGCTCCGGGACCGGGACCTACGAGCAGTACTTC. Combining the CDR3 with reference TRBV7-2 and TRBJ2-7 gives the whole variable domain GAGVSQSPSNKVTEKGKDVELRCDPISGHTALYWYRQSLGQGLEFLIYFQGNSAPDKSGLPSDRFSAERTGGSVSTLTIQRTQQEDSAVYLCASSQERSGTGTYEQYFGPGTRLTVT.